The present T cell receptor (beta chain) was sequenced within a study of CD8+CD57+ T cells in acquired aplastic anemia. Study conclusions and caveats: Researchers report that 25 to 35 CD8+ CDR3 sequences appeared in both patients and controls. Significance was not reached for CD8+ Simpson's diversity between patients and controls.

The use of genomic DNA as template underpinned the TCR beta VDJ and CDR3 profiling. TCRdb re-called the reads with MiXCR, one entry per CDR3 protein. The table lists just over 200,000 distinct CDR3 sequences, 65% of them singletons, with around 58% in the top ten. The V gene end was trimmed by 0 bases and the J gene end by 4 bases; junction bases not matched to a gene: 0. The CDR3 is 14 amino acids. This clonotype was seen a handful of times. No antigen is known for it. Only patients with CD8+CD57+ cell expansion on flow cytometry were chosen for sequencing. As a group, the patients uniformly had severe acquired aplastic anemia. Blood sampling was performed on the patients, and none of them had received therapy by then.

The chain joins TRBV12-3 or TRBV12-4 to TRBJ2-5; TRBD2 aligns across 9 bases. This receptor was taken from a human donor with aplastic anemia. Sequenced sample: sorted CD4+, CD8+, or CD8+CD57+ T cells (not recorded which) from PBMCs. CDR3 bases: TGTGCCAGCAGTTTAGCTAGCGGGAGAGAGACCCAGTACTTC. Translating it yields CASSLASGRETQYF.